The rows below give T cell receptor beta chains drawn from one sample of a study of cytotoxic CD8 clonotypes in ibrutinib-treated CLL. The data were produced by immunoSEQ multiplex PCR, yet TCRdb's version contains in-frame clones alone and is incomplete. The sample includes 55,000 to 80,000 clones, about nine tenths seen only once; the top ten take just over 3%. The material was PBMCs, obtained after 12 months of ibrutinib treatment. These receptor sequences come from a human donor with chronic lymphocytic leukemia. The CDR3 runs from the conserved cysteine through the conserved F or W. The D gene is left open where the match is weak. Part of the rows lack a size; the others show once, few, many or a class for expanded clones.

D,size,V,J,CDR3,DNA
-,-,TRBV5-1,TRBJ2-7,CASSPETSLDYEQYF,TGCGCCAGCAGCCCTGAGACTAGTCTAGACTACGAGCAGTACTTC
-,-,TRBV4-1,TRBJ1-4,CASSQAPGIQSGEKLFF,TGCGCCAGCAGCCAAGCCCCGGGGATCCAAAGTGGGGAAAAACTGTTTTTT
TRBD1,once,TRBV29-1,TRBJ2-2,CSVALQGPNTGELFF,TGCAGCGTTGCCCTACAGGGGCCGAACACCGGGGAGCTGTTTTTT
-,-,TRBV19,TRBJ2-1,CASGNQRAKGNEQFF,TGTGCCAGTGGGAACCAAAGGGCCAAAGGGAATGAGCAGTTCTTC
TRBD2,-,TRBV11-2,TRBJ2-1,CASSLGLAGVSRDEQFF,TGTGCCAGCAGCTTGGGACTAGCGGGAGTGTCAAGGGATGAGCAGTTCTTC
-,-,TRBV5-6,TRBJ2-6,CASSPSLGPRSSGANVLTF,TGTGCCAGCAGCCCAAGTCTAGGACCCAGAAGCTCTGGGGCCAACGTCCTGACTTTC
-,-,TRBV19,TRBJ2-7,CASSIWDTARASEQYF,TGTGCCAGTAGTATATGGGACACCGCTAGAGCTTCCGAGCAGTACTTC
TRBD2,-,TRBV10-1,TRBJ2-7,CATPRGSGVSYEQYF,TGCGCCACCCCCCGGGGAAGCGGGGTCTCCTACGAGCAGTACTTC
-,-,TRBV7-2,TRBJ1-1,CASSLVSGVNTEAFF,TGTGCCAGCAGCTTAGTTAGCGGGGTGAACACTGAAGCTTTCTTT
-,-,TRBV15,TRBJ2-1,CATRDLRGAAWFGEQFF,TGTGCCACCAGAGACCTCCGGGGGGCCGCGTGGTTTGGTGAGCAGTTCTTC
TRBD1,once,TRBV19,TRBJ2-5,CASSAGGPKTQYF,TGTGCCAGTAGTGCAGGGGGCCCGAAGACCCAGTACTTC
-,-,TRBV28,TRBJ1-1,CASSSRMNTEAFF,TGTGCCAGCAGCTCGCGGATGAACACTGAAGCTTTCTTT
-,-,TRBV5-1,TRBJ1-5,CASSLEVGQPQHF,TGCGCCAGCAGCTTGGAGGTTGGGCAGCCCCAGCATTTT
TRBD2,-,TRBV12-5,TRBJ2-1,CASGFSPVDSGRADNEQFF,TGTGCTAGTGGTTTTAGTCCCGTGGATAGCGGGAGGGCGGACAATGAGCAGTTCTTC
-,-,TRBV29-1,TRBJ2-1,CSVDGAGYPYNEQFF,TGCAGCGTTGACGGGGCGGGGTACCCCTACAATGAGCAGTTCTTC
TRBD2,-,TRBV6-5,TRBJ2-1,CATLNSGTRSEQFF,TGTGCCACCCTGAATAGCGGGACCCGCAGTGAGCAGTTCTTC
TRBD1,-,TRBV7-9,TRBJ2-3,CASSAGQGVDTQYF,TGTGCCAGCAGTGCGGGACAGGGGGTGGATACGCAGTATTTT
TRBD2,once,TRBV7-2,TRBJ2-7,CASAGATVYEQYF,TGTGCCAGCGCGGGAGCTACTGTGTACGAGCAGTACTTC
-,-,TRBV6-1,TRBJ2-7,CASNPLQGSSYEQYF,TGTGCCAGCAATCCTCTACAGGGAAGCTCCTACGAGCAGTACTTC
-,-,TRBV28,TRBJ2-5,CASRGVQETQYF,TGTGCCAGCAGGGGGGTTCAAGAGACCCAGTACTTC
-,-,TRBV11-2,TRBJ2-4,CASSSVLESKNIQYF,TGTGCCAGCAGCTCCGTCCTGGAGTCTAAAAACATTCAGTACTTC
-,-,TRBV30,TRBJ2-2,CAWSVPGAGELFF,TGTGCCTGGAGTGTTCCAGGGGCCGGGGAGCTGTTTTTT